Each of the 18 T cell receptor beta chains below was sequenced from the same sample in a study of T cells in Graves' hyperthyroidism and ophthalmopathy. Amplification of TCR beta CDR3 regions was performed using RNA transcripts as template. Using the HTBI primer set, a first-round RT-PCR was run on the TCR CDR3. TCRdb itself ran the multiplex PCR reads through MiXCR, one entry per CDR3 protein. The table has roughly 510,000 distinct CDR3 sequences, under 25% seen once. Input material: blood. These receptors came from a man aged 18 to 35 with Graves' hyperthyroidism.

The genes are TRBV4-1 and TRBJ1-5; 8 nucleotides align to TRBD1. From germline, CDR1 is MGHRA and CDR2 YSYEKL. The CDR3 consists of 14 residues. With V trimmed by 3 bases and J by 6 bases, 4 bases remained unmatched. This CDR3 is CASSHPGQGQPQHF. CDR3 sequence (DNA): TGCGCCAGCAGCCACCCCGGACAGGGTCAGCCCCAGCATTTT.

CDR3 sequence: CASSLWWAGSRDLTGELFF. As DNA, the CDR3 is TGTGCCAGCAGTTTATGGTGGGCAGGGTCCAGAGATCTAACCGGGGAGCTGTTTTTT. This rearrangement joins TRBV28 to TRBJ2-2; possible D gene TRBD1, 5 bases. Germline lookup yields CDR1 MDHEN and CDR2 SYDVKM. The CDR3 has 19 residues. The ends were cut back, 0 bases at V and 5 bases at J, with 22 bases in the middle.

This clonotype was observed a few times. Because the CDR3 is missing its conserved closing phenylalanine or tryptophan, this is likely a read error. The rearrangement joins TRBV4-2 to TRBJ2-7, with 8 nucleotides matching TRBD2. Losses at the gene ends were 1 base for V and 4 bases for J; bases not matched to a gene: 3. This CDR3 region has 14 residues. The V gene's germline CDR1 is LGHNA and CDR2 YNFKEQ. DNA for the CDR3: TGTGCCAGCAGCCAAGTTACTAGCGGTTACGAGCAGTACTCC. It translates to CASSQVTSGYEQYS.

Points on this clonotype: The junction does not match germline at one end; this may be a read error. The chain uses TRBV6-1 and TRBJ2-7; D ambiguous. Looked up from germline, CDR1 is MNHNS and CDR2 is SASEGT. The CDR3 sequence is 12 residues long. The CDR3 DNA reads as TGTGCCAGCAGTGATTACTGGGAACCCCTCCACTTC. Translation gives CASSDYWEPLHF.

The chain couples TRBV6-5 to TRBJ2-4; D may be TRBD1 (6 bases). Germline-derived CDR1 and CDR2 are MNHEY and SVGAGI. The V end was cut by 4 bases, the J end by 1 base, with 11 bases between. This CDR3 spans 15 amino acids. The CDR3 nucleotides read TGTGCCAGCAGTTTAAAACAGGGTGCCAAAAACATTCAGTACTTC. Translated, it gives CASSLKQGAKNIQYF.

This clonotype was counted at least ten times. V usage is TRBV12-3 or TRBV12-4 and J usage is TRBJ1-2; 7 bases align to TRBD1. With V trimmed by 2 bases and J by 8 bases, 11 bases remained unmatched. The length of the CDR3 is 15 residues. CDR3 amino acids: CASSLPNRGYSGYTF. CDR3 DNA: TGTGCCAGCAGTTTACCCAACAGGGGATATAGCGGCTACACCTTC.

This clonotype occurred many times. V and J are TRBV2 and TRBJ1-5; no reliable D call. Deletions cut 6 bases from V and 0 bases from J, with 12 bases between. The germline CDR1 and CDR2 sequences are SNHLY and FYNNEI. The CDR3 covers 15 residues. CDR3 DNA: TGTGCCAGCAGCGCCGGGGTTTATAGCAATCAGCCCCAGCATTTT. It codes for CASSAGVYSNQPQHF.

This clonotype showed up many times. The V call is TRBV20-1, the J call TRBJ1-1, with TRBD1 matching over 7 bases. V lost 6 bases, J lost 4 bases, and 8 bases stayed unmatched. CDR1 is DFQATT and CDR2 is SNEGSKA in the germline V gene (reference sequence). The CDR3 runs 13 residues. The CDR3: CSASSGGGTEAFF. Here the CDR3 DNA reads TGCAGTGCCTCTTCAGGGGGTGGCACTGAAGCTTTCTTT.

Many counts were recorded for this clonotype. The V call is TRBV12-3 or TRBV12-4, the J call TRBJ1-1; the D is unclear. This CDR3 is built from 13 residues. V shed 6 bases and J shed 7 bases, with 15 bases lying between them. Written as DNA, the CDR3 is TGTGCCAGCAGAGGTGTTGGATCCTTTGAAGCTTTCTTT. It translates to CASRGVGSFEAFF.

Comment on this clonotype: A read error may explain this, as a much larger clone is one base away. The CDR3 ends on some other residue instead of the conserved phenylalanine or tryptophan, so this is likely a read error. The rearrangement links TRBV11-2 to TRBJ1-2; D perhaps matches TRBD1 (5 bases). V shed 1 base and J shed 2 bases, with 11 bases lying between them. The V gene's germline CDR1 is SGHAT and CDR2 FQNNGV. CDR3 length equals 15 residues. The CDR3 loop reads CASSLGGLRNYGYTV. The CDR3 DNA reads TGTGCCAGCAGCTTAGGGGGACTGCGAAACTATGGCTACACCGTC.

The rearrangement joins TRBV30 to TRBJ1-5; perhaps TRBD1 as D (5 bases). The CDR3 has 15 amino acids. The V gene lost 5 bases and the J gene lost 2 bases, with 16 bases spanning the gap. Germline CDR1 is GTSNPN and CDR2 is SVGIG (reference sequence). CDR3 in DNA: TGTGCCTGGTCTGGAGGGGAGTTGGGCAATCAGCCCCAGCATTTT. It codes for CAWSGGELGNQPQHF.

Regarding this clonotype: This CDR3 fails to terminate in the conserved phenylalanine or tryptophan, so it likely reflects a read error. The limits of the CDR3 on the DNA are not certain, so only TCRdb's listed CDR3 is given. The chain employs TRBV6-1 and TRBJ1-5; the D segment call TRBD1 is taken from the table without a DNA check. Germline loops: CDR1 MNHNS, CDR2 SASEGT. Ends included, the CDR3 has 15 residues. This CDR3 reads CASSALADSNQPQRY.

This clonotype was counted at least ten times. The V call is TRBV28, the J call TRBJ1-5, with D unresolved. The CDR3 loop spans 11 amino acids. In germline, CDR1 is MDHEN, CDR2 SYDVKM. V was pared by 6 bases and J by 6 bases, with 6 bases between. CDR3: CASSDGQPQHF. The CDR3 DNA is TGTGCCAGCAGCGACGGTCAGCCCCAGCATTTT.

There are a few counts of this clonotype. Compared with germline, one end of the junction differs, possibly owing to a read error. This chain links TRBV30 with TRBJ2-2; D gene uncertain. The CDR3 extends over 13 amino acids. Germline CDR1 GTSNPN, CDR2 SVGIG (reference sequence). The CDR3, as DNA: TGTGCCTGGAGTAATCTGAACGCCGGGGAGCTGTTTTTT. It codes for CAWSNLNAGELFF.

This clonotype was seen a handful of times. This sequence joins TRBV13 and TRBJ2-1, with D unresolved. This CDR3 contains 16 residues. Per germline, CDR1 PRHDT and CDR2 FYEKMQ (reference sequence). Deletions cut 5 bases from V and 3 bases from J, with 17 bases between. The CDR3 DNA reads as TGTGCCAGCAGCACACTCGGGCAGGCCGGCTACAATGAGCAGTTCTTC. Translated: CASSTLGQAGYNEQFF.

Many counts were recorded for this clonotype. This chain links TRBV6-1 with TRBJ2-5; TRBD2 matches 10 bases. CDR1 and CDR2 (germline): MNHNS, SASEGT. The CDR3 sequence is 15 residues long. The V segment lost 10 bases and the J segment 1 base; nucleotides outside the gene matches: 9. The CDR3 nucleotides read TGTGCCACGGAAAAAGCGGGGGGGGTCCAAGAGACCCAGTACTTC. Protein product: CATEKAGGVQETQYF.

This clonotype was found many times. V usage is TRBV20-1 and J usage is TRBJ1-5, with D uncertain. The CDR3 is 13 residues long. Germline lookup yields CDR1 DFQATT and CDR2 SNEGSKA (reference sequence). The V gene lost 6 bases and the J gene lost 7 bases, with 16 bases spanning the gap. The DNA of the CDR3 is TGCAGTGCCGGCCCCGGGAAACGGCAGCCCCAGCATTTT. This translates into CSAGPGKRQPQHF.

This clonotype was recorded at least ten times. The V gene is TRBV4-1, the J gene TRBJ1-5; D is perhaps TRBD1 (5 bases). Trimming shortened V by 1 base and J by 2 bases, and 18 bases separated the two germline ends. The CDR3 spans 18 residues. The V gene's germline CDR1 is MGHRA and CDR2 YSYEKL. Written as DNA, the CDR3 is TGCGCCAGCAGCCAAGTTGCCTCGGGAGGCAGGGGCAATCAGCCCCAGCATTTT. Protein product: CASSQVASGGRGNQPQHF.